A single sample gave rise to the 2 T cell receptor beta chains below, sequenced in a study of regulatory T cells in long-lasting Graves disease. Specified time point: persistent/refractory GD, antithyroid drugs over 5 years with positive TRAb. Scientists built the TCR library using RNA that was extracted from PBMCs. In building TCR beta libraries, iRepertoire HTBI primers were used together with Arm-PCR of CDR3 regions. Via MiXCR, TCRdb re-called the multiplex PCR reads, giving one row per CDR3 protein. The table shows roughly 500,000 distinct CDR3 sequences, with 20% to 25% occurring only once. The sample consisted of peripheral blood mononuclear cells (PBMCs), taken when the disease was refractory, from a patient treated with antithyroid drugs. The receptors come from a female donor with Graves disease.

This clonotype was observed a handful of times. J is TRBJ2-5 and V is TRBV9; D gene uncertain. In germline, CDR1 is SGDLS, CDR2 YYNGEE. V was clipped by 4 bases and J by 3 bases, with 19 bases between them. CDR3 length: 16 amino acids. The CDR3 reads CASSPQSVGSEETQYF. The CDR3 DNA is TGTGCCAGCAGCCCCCAATCAGTAGGTTCAGAAGAGACCCAGTACTTC.

This clonotype was observed at least ten times. The J gene is TRBJ1-2, the V gene TRBV12-3 or TRBV12-4; D possibly corresponds to TRBD1 (5 bases). The ends were cut back, 6 bases at V and 2 bases at J, with 7 bases in the middle. The CDR3 has 12 amino acids. DNA of the CDR3: TGTGCCAGCAGCCCAGGGAACTATGGCTACACCTTC. Its translation is CASSPGNYGYTF.